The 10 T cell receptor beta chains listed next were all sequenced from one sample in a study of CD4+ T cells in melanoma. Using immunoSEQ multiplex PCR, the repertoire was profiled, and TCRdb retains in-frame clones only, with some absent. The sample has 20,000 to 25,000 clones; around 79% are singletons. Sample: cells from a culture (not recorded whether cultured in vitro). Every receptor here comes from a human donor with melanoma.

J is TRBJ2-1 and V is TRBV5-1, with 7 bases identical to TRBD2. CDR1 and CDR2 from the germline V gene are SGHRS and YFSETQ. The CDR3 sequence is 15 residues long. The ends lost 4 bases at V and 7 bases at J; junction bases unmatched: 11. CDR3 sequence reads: CASSPRAGRENEQFF. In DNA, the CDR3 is TGCGCCAGCAGCCCGCGAGCGGGGAGGGAAAATGAGCAGTTCTTC.

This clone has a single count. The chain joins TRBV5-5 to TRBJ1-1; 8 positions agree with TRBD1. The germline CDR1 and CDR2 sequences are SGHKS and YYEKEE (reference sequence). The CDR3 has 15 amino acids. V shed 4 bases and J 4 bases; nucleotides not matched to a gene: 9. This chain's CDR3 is CASSTGQGVSTEAFF. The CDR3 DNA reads TGTGCCAGCAGCACTGGACAGGGCGTTAGCACTGAAGCTTTCTTT.

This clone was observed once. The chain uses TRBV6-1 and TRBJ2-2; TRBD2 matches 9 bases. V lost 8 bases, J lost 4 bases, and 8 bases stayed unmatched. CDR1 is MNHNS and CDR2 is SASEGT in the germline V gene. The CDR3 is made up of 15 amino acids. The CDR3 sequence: CASPRLADSTGELFF. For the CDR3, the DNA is TGTGCCAGCCCTCGACTAGCGGATAGCACCGGGGAGCTGTTTTTT.

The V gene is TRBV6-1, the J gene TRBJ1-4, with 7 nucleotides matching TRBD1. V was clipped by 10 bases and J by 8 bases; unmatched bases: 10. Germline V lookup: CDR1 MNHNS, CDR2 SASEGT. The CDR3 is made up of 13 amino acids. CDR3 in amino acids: CATAGTALEKLFF. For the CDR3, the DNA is TGTGCCACCGCCGGGACAGCCCTCGAAAAACTGTTTTTT.

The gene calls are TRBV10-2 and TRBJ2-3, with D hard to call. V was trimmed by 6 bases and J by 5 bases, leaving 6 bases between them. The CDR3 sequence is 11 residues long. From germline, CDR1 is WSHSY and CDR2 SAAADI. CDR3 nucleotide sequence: TGCGCCAGCAGGGGCGGAGATACGCAGTATTTT. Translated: CASRGGDTQYF.

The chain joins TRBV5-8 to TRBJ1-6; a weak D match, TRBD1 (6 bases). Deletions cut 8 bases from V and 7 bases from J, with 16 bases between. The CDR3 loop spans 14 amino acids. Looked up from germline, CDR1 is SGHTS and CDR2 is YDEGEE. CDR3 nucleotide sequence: TGTGCCAGTTACAGGGCGGGGTGGAATTCACCCCTCCACTTT. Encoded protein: CASYRAGWNSPLHF.

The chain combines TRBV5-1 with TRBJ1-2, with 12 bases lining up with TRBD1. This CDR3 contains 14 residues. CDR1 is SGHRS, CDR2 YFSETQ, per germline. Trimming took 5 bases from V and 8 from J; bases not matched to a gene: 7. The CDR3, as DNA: TGCGCCAGCAGGCGTCCCGGGACAGGGGGCGGCTACACCTTC. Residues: CASRRPGTGGGYTF.

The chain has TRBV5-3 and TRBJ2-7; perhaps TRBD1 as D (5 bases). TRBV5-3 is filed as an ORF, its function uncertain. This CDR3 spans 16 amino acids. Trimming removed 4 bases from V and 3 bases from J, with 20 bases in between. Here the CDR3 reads CARSVKQDSIDYEQYF. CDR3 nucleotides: TGTGCCAGAAGCGTAAAGCAAGACAGTATCGACTACGAGCAGTACTTC.

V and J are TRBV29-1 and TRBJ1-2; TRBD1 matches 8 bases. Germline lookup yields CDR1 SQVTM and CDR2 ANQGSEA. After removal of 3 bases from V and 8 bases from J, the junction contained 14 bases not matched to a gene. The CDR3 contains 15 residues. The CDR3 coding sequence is TGCAGCGTTGACGGGCAGGGGGCCTCGTTAAGGGGCTACACCTTC. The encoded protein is CSVDGQGASLRGYTF.

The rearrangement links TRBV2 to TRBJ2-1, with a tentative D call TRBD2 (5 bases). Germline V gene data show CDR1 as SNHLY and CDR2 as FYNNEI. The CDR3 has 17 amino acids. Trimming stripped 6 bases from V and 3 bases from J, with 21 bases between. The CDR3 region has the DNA TGTGCCAGCAGGAAACTGACTATCGGTTGGGGCTACAATGAGCAGTTCTTC. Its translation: CASRKLTIGWGYNEQFF. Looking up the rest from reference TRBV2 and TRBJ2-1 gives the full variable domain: EPEVTQTPSHQVTQMGQEVILRCVPISNHLYFYWYRQILGQKVEFLVSFYNNEISEKSEIFDDQFSVERPDGSNFTLKIRSTKLEDSAMYFCASRKLTIGWGYNEQFFGPGTRLTVL.